This T cell receptor beta chain is drawn from a study of beta chain features in type 1 diabetes. Broader study findings: Type 1 diabetes patients had moderately but significantly shorter TCRB CDR3s in all four CD4+ subsets.

Germline V gene data show CDR1 as MNHEY and CDR2 as SVGAGI. J lost 2 bases, V lost 4 bases, and 2 bases had no gene match. There are 14 residues in the CDR3. Expressed TCRB transcripts were sequenced because the isolated RNA had all been reverse transcribed beforehand. Method: immunoSEQ multiplex PCR; TCRdb's copy keeps in-frame clones and lacks some. This repertoire shows about 740,000 clones, around an eighth found once; its top ten account for around 0.022%. A remark on this clone: Antigen specificity is unknown.

The clonotype was recovered from a man between 18 and 35 years old with type 1 diabetes. V and J are TRBV6-5 and TRBJ2-7; the match to TRBD2 covers 10 bases. Sequencing was performed on naive CD4+ T cells from blood. As DNA, the CDR3 is TGTGCCAGCAGTTCTAGCGGGGGAACCTACGAGCAGTACTTC. This gives the protein CASSSSGGTYEQYF.